The 15 T cell receptor beta chains in this list originate from one sample, sequenced in a study of control samples from healthy donors and cancer patients. The table came from immunoSEQ multiplex PCR; TCRdb's copy has only in-frame clones and leaves some out. The repertoire has about 180,000 clones, roughly 89% of them found once; the top ten carry roughly 1.3%. The sequenced sample consisted of blood. The origin of the receptors is a woman in her forties or fifties in good health.

The chain is built from TRBV5-1 and TRBJ1-1; D unclear. Germline V gene lookup returns CDR1 SGHRS and CDR2 YFSETQ. Trimming shortened V by 0 bases and J by 3 bases, and 12 bases separated the two germline ends. This CDR3 spans 15 amino acids. Here the CDR3 reads CASSLVAGGDTEAFF. In DNA, the CDR3 is TGCGCCAGCAGCTTGGTCGCAGGCGGGGACACTGAAGCTTTCTTT.

This clone was observed a few times. This rearrangement joins TRBV28 to TRBJ1-1, with D possibly being TRBD1 (5 bases). V dropped 6 bases and J dropped 4 bases, with 18 bases sitting between them. CDR3 length: 15 residues. From germline, CDR1 is MDHEN and CDR2 SYDVKM. CDR3 region: CASSSGSGLGTEAFF. As DNA, the CDR3 is TGTGCCAGCAGCTCTGGCTCGGGACTGGGCACTGAAGCTTTCTTT.

This chain links TRBV28 with TRBJ1-1; D perhaps matches TRBD1 (6 bases). CDR3 length equals 15 residues. Trimming pared 5 bases from V and 1 base from J, leaving 14 bases between. Germline V gene lookup returns CDR1 MDHEN and CDR2 SYDVKM. The CDR3 spells CASSPSGGPNTEAFF. The CDR3 nucleotides are TGTGCCAGCAGTCCCTCTGGGGGGCCGAACACTGAAGCTTTCTTT.

The J gene is TRBJ1-4, the V gene TRBV7-2; D remains ambiguous. V dropped 0 bases and J dropped 4 bases, with 9 bases sitting between them. Germline assignment: CDR1 SGHTA and CDR2 FQGNSA. The CDR3 extends over 15 amino acids. CDR3 nucleotide sequence: TGTGCCAGCAGCTTAGCGAAAGGCTTTAATGAAAAACTGTTTTTT. Translating it yields CASSLAKGFNEKLFF.

The rearrangement joins TRBV6-2 or TRBV6-3 to TRBJ1-2; the match to TRBD1 covers 7 bases. Germline V gene sequence: CDR1 MNHEY, CDR2 SVGEGT. The V segment lost 1 base and the J segment 5 bases; nucleotides outside the gene matches: 10. The CDR3 totals 16 residues. The CDR3 loop is CASSYWGTGTVYGYTF. The CDR3 DNA reads TGTGCCAGCAGTTACTGGGGGACCGGGACAGTTTATGGCTACACCTTC.

This chain connects TRBV19 to TRBJ1-6; D ambiguous. Germline CDR1 LNHDA, CDR2 SQIVND (reference sequence). The CDR3 spans 15 residues. Trimming removed 0 bases from V and 6 bases from J, with 9 bases in between. Here the CDR3 DNA reads TGTGCCAGTAGTATAGAGGCGGGAGTTAATTCACCCCTCCACTTT. Protein product: CASSIEAGVNSPLHF. The variable domain in full, completed from reference TRBV19 and TRBJ1-6, reads DGGITQSPKYLFRKEGQNVTLSCEQNLNHDAMYWYRQDPGQGLRLIYYSQIVNDFQKGDIAEGYSVSREKKESFPLTVTSAQKNPTAFYLCASSIEAGVNSPLHFGNGTRLTVT.

The V gene is TRBV14, the J gene TRBJ1-4; D not certain. CDR1 and CDR2 from the germline V gene are SGHDN and FVKESK. This CDR3 has 14 amino acids. V gave up 1 base and J gave up 8 bases, with 11 bases separating them. DNA of the CDR3: TGTGCCAGCAGCCAAGTAACTGTAGGGGAAAAACTGTTTTTT. This translates into CASSQVTVGEKLFF.

The chain joins TRBV18 to TRBJ1-2; TRBD1 might be the D (5 bases). The CDR3 has 14 residues. From germline, CDR1 is KGHSH and CDR2 LQKENI. V was shortened by 3 bases and J by 7 bases, with 15 bases between the two germline ends. The DNA for the CDR3 is TGTGCCAGCTCACCCGGGACCGGGTCCCTTGGCTACACCTTC. Translating it yields CASSPGTGSLGYTF.

The CDR3 coding sequence is TGTGCCAGCAGCTCATCTCCGGGGAGCTACGAGCAGTACTTC. Its protein product is CASSSSPGSYEQYF. The chain couples TRBV5-5 to TRBJ2-7; possible D gene TRBD2, 5 bases. The CDR3 runs 14 residues. Trimming removed 3 bases from V and 3 bases from J, with 13 bases in between. Germline CDR1 reads SGHKS; CDR2 reads YYEKEE (reference sequence).

This chain joins TRBV5-1 and TRBJ2-1, with no clear D. From germline, CDR1 is SGHRS and CDR2 YFSETQ. V dropped 0 bases and J dropped 5 bases, with 9 bases sitting between them. This CDR3 comprises 14 residues. The CDR3 spells CASSLGSRDNEQFF. Here the CDR3 DNA reads TGCGCCAGCAGCTTGGGATCCCGGGACAATGAGCAGTTCTTC.

The rearrangement links TRBV19 to TRBJ1-1; D gene uncertain. With 2 bases removed from V and 1 base from J, the gap between germline ends came to 8 bases. CDR3 length equals 14 residues. Germline V gene data show CDR1 as LNHDA and CDR2 as SQIVND (reference sequence). CDR3 coding DNA: TGTGCCAGTAGTATATCGGGCCCGAACACTGAAGCTTTCTTT. This sequence encodes CASSISGPNTEAFF.

The chain recombines TRBV10-2 with TRBJ2-5; 9 bases fit TRBD2. V was clipped by 2 bases and J by 14 bases; unmatched bases: 6. Germline CDR1 WSHSY, CDR2 SAAADI. This CDR3 is built from 12 residues. CDR3: CASSERASGVYF. DNA of the CDR3: TGCGCCAGCAGTGAGAGGGCTAGCGGGGTATACTTC.

This chain links TRBV9 with TRBJ2-1; TRBD2 might be the D (6 bases). CDR1 SGDLS and CDR2 YYNGEE come from the germline V gene. V was clipped by 3 bases and J by 4 bases, with 8 bases between them. The CDR3 covers 13 residues. Written as DNA, the CDR3 is TGTGCCAGCAGCGGGGGGGTGTACAATGAGCAGTTCTTC. This encodes CASSGGVYNEQFF. The full variable domain, in which reference TRBV9 and TRBJ2-1 provide the parts outside the CDR3, is DSGVTQTPKHLITATGQRVTLRCSPRSGDLSVYWYQQSLDQGLQFLIQYYNGEERAKGNILERFSAQQFPDLHSELNLSSLELGDSALYFCASSGGVYNEQFFGPGTRLTVL.

The V gene is TRBV6-5, the J gene TRBJ1-2; D may be TRBD1 (5 bases). V was cut by 2 bases and J by 3 bases, with 10 bases left in between. The CDR3 length is 14 residues. CDR1 is MNHEY and CDR2 is SVGAGI in the germline V gene. The CDR3, as DNA: TGTGCCAGCAGTTACGGGGGAACGGACTATGGCTACACCTTC. Protein: CASSYGGTDYGYTF.

For the CDR3, the DNA is TGTGCCAGCAGCTTAGAGCGGGTTAGGGCTGGTCCCCGAAATGAGCAGTTCTTC. This encodes CASSLERVRAGPRNEQFF. V is TRBV7-8 and J is TRBJ2-1; a possible D gene is TRBD2 (6 bases). The length of the CDR3 is 18 residues. Germline V CDR1 and CDR2: SGHVS, FQNEAQ. V was trimmed by 1 base and J by 7 bases, leaving 23 bases between them.